This T cell receptor beta chain derives from a study of cytomegalovirus exposure and HLA in healthy donors. Study overall: The study's early data release held about 85 million unique TCRs from HLA-typed donors.

Germline values: CDR1 SGHTA, CDR2 FQGTGA. The V end lost 2 bases, the J end lost 1 base, and 5 bases lay between the germline ends. CDR3 size: 13 residues. Primers: 60 Vbeta forward and 13 Jbeta reverse. Profiled with immunoSEQ multiplex PCR; TCRdb holds only in-frame clones, not every one. Of around 170,000 clones detected, around 75% appear once; the ten largest clones hold roughly 6.3%. The donors (healthy individuals) were bone marrow donors. The TCR sequence derives from a man in his forties or fifties in good health and CMV-seropositive. Input material: PBMCs. V is TRBV7-3 and J is TRBJ1-1; D not resolved. CDR3 loop: CASSLYRNTEAFF. CDR3 bases: TGTGCCAGCAGCTTATACAGGAACACTGAAGCTTTCTTT.